The 23 T cell receptor beta chains below all came from one sample that was sequenced in a study of cytomegalovirus exposure and HLA in healthy donors. This PCR relied on a set of 60 Vbeta primers and 13 Jbeta primers. Repertoires were generated with immunoSEQ multiplex PCR, while TCRdb's copy carries only in-frame clones and drops some. The profile shows about 130,000 clones, 79% of them singletons. What was sequenced was PBMCs. The receptors derive from a male donor in good health and CMV-seronegative.

V and J are TRBV19 and TRBJ1-4; maybe TRBD1 (6 bases). This CDR3 contains 15 residues. Trimming shortened V by 4 bases and J by 8 bases, and 17 bases separated the two germline ends. CDR1 is LNHDA and CDR2 is SQIVND in the germline V gene (reference sequence). The DNA of the CDR3 is TGTGCCAGTAGTACAGGGGAGGGGCGCTTGGAAAAACTGTTTTTT. Its protein is CASSTGEGRLEKLFF.

This chain joins TRBV5-1 and TRBJ1-4; D call uncertain. The germline V gene encodes CDR1 SGHRS and CDR2 YFSETQ. The CDR3 contains 12 residues. V shed 2 bases and J shed 5 bases, with 4 bases lying between them. CDR3 sequence reads: CASSFSNEKLFF. The CDR3 region has the DNA TGCGCCAGCAGCTTTTCGAATGAAAAACTGTTTTTT. The entire variable domain, with the rest obtained from reference TRBV5-1 and TRBJ1-4, is as follows: KAGVTQTPRYLIKTRGQQVTLSCSPISGHRSVSWYQQTPGQGLQFLFEYFSETQRNKGNFPGRFSGRQFSNSRSEMNVSTLELGDSALYLCASSFSNEKLFFGSGTQLSVL.

The table lists this clone with a few counts. The CDR3 nucleotides are TGTGCCAGCAGCTTGGCCAGGGAGGACCAGCCCCAGCATTTT. This sequence encodes CASSLAREDQPQHF. The chain couples TRBV5-6 to TRBJ1-5, with D tentatively TRBD1 (5 bases). CDR1 SGHDT and CDR2 YYEEEE come from the germline V gene. V shed 0 bases and J shed 7 bases, with 11 bases lying between them. CDR3 length: 14 amino acids.

This clone has just a few counts. V gene TRBV4-3 combines with J gene TRBJ1-6, with no clear D. This CDR3 contains 16 residues. With 1 base removed from V and 0 bases from J, the gap between germline ends came to 7 bases. Germline V CDR1 and CDR2: LGHNA, YSLEER. DNA for the CDR3: TGCGCCAGCAGCCAAGCCACGAGCTCCTATAATTCACCCCTCCACTTT. It codes for CASSQATSSYNSPLHF.

This chain joins TRBV29-1 and TRBJ2-3, with D unclear. Germline V gene lookup returns CDR1 SQVTM and CDR2 ANQGSEA. V shed 3 bases and J shed 4 bases, with 8 bases lying between them. CDR3 length: 12 residues. CDR3: CSVETGADTQYF. The CDR3 nucleotides read TGCAGCGTTGAGACCGGAGCAGATACGCAGTATTTT.

The sample holds one count of this clone. The chain uses TRBV27 and TRBJ1-6; 8 bases map to TRBD1. The CDR3 totals 15 residues. CDR1 MNHEY and CDR2 SMNVEV come from the germline V gene (reference sequence). V shed 6 bases, J shed 11 bases, and the junction held 12 bases outside the gene matches. The CDR3 loop is CASSFGSGGGTPLHF. In DNA, the CDR3 is TGTGCCAGCAGCTTTGGATCAGGGGGCGGGACACCCCTCCACTTT.

This clone came up once. The chain has TRBV14 and TRBJ1-2, with D perhaps matching TRBD1 (6 bases). V was pared by 2 bases and J by 4 bases, with 14 bases between. The CDR3 runs to 15 residues. In germline, CDR1 is SGHDN, CDR2 FVKESK. The DNA of the CDR3 is TGTGCCAGCAGCCAATCGTGGCAGGGGATCTATGGCTACACCTTC. The encoded protein is CASSQSWQGIYGYTF.

This sequence joins TRBV30 and TRBJ1-3; D unclear. CDR3 length: 13 amino acids. Per germline, CDR1 GTSNPN and CDR2 SVGIG (reference sequence). Trimming pared 5 bases from V and 1 base from J, leaving 9 bases between. The CDR3 DNA reads as TGTGCCTGGGCCAGGACTTCTGGAAACACCATATATTTT. As protein: CAWARTSGNTIYF.

This clone has only one observation. V is TRBV7-9 and J is TRBJ2-1; TRBD1 agrees at 12 bases. The CDR3 totals 16 residues. In germline, CDR1 is SEHNR, CDR2 FQNEAQ (reference sequence). V trimming: 5 bases; J trimming: 2 bases; junction bases outside the gene matches: 4. The CDR3 DNA reads as TGTGCCAGCAGCCGGGACAGGGGGCCCCCCTACAATGAGCAGTTCTTC. Its protein product is CASSRDRGPPYNEQFF.

The V and J genes are TRBV9 and TRBJ1-2; 9 bases are shared with TRBD1. The CDR3 spans 14 residues. Germline CDR1 reads SGDLS; CDR2 reads YYNGEE. The trim removed 6 bases at V and 4 bases at J, leaving 7 bases unmatched. The CDR3 nucleotides read TGTGCCAGCACGGCTGGACAGGGGTCCTATGGCTACACCTTC. It is translated as CASTAGQGSYGYTF. Looking up the rest from reference TRBV9 and TRBJ1-2 gives the full variable domain: DSGVTQTPKHLITATGQRVTLRCSPRSGDLSVYWYQQSLDQGLQFLIQYYNGEERAKGNILERFSAQQFPDLHSELNLSSLELGDSALYFCASTAGQGSYGYTFGSGTRLTVV.

In the case of this clone: Other DNA sequences in the same sample also yield this CDR3. V is TRBV6-5 and J is TRBJ1-1; maybe TRBD1 (5 bases). In germline, CDR1 is MNHEY, CDR2 SVGAGI. The CDR3 consists of 15 residues. The V end lost 3 bases, the J end lost 0 bases, and 11 bases lay between the germline ends. CDR3 nucleotide sequence: TGTGCCAGCAGTTATCAGGGAGGCATGAACACTGAAGCTTTCTTT. It yields the protein CASSYQGGMNTEAFF.

V gene TRBV7-2 combines with J gene TRBJ1-6; 9 nucleotides match TRBD1. The CDR3 totals 14 residues. V gave up 1 base and J gave up 10 bases; unmatched junction bases: 2. The germline V gene has CDR1 SGHTA and CDR2 FQGNSA. In DNA form, the CDR3 reads TGTGCCAGCAGCTTAGACAGGGGGCTGTCACCCCTCCACTTT. Its translation is CASSLDRGLSPLHF.

The V and J genes are TRBV7-2 and TRBJ2-5; no definite D call. V dropped 2 bases and J dropped 1 base, with 5 bases sitting between them. Per the germline V gene, CDR1 is SGHTA and CDR2 is FQGNSA. CDR3 length: 13 residues. CDR3 DNA: TGTGCCAGCAGCTTATTCATCCAAGAGACCCAGTACTTC. Its protein is CASSLFIQETQYF. Together with reference TRBV7-2 and TRBJ2-5, the CDR3 gives the full variable domain: GAGVSQSPSNKVTEKGKDVELRCDPISGHTALYWYRQSLGQGLEFLIYFQGNSAPDKSGLPSDRFSAERTGGSVSTLTIQRTQQEDSAVYLCASSLFIQETQYFGPGTRLLVL.

The chain recombines TRBV5-1 with TRBJ1-1, with 9 positions matching TRBD1. With 3 bases clipped from V and 4 bases from J, the junction kept 7 bases outside the gene matches. The CDR3 consists of 15 residues. The V gene's germline CDR1 is SGHRS and CDR2 YFSETQ. In DNA, the CDR3 is TGCGCCAGCAGCTCGATCGGGACAGGGAGCACTGAAGCTTTCTTT. Its protein is CASSSIGTGSTEAFF.

The genes are TRBV5-4 and TRBJ1-2; 8 positions agree with TRBD1. Trimming at V came to 4 bases and at J to 5 bases, leaving 16 bases not matched to a gene. CDR1 SGHNT and CDR2 YYREEE come from the germline V gene (reference sequence). The CDR3 length is 17 residues. The CDR3 nucleotides are TGTGCCAGCAGCACCGGACAGGGAGCTTCGAATGGTTATGGCTACACCTTC. It encodes CASSTGQGASNGYGYTF.

The chain joins TRBV2 to TRBJ2-7; the D gene is possibly TRBD2 (6 bases). CDR3 length: 11 residues. The germline V gene has CDR1 SNHLY and CDR2 FYNNEI. The V and J ends lost 6 bases and 3 bases respectively, with 6 bases between them. CDR3 nucleotide sequence: TGTGCCAGCAGGGGGGGCTACGAGCAGTACTTC. It is translated as CASRGGYEQYF. Together with reference TRBV2 and TRBJ2-7, the CDR3 gives the full variable domain: EPEVTQTPSHQVTQMGQEVILRCVPISNHLYFYWYRQILGQKVEFLVSFYNNEISEKSEIFDDQFSVERPDGSNFTLKIRSTKLEDSAMYFCASRGGYEQYFGPGTRLTVT.

The J gene is TRBJ1-5, the V gene TRBV4-2, with 9 nucleotides matching TRBD1. The CDR3 runs 16 residues. Germline CDR1 reads LGHNA; CDR2 reads YNFKEQ. V shed 0 bases and J 5 bases; nucleotides not matched to a gene: 5. The CDR3 here is CASSQEGQGVDQPQHF. The CDR3 bases are TGTGCCAGCAGCCAAGAGGGACAGGGTGTGGATCAGCCCCAGCATTTT.

About this clone itself: The sample holds other DNA sequences that translate to the same CDR3. The chain joins TRBV5-4 to TRBJ1-2, with 8 bases fitting TRBD1. From germline, CDR1 is SGHNT and CDR2 YYREEE (reference sequence). The CDR3 is made up of 13 amino acids. V gave up 3 bases and J gave up 8 bases; unmatched junction bases: 6. DNA for the CDR3: TGTGCCAGCAGCTCGGACAGGGTGGGAGGCTACACCTTC. It yields the protein CASSSDRVGGYTF.

The gene calls are TRBV20-1 and TRBJ2-5; possible D gene TRBD2, 6 bases. Germline lookup yields CDR1 DFQATT and CDR2 SNEGSKA (reference sequence). V dropped 5 bases and J dropped 5 bases, with 9 bases sitting between them. This CDR3 has 11 amino acids. In DNA form, the CDR3 reads TGCAGTGCTGGGGGGAGGGAGACCCAGTACTTC. It codes for CSAGGRETQYF.

V usage is TRBV19 and J usage is TRBJ1-2; 10 bases are shared with TRBD1. The ends lost 6 bases at V and 4 bases at J; junction bases unmatched: 8. The CDR3 extends over 15 amino acids. Germline values: CDR1 LNHDA, CDR2 SQIVND (reference sequence). Here the CDR3 reads CASSQETGGGYGYTF. The CDR3 DNA follows: TGTGCCAGTAGCCAAGAGACAGGGGGCGGCTATGGCTACACCTTC.

The gene calls are TRBV30 and TRBJ1-2; 8 nucleotides agree with TRBD1. Germline values: CDR1 GTSNPN, CDR2 SVGIG (reference sequence). This CDR3 is built from 13 residues. The V and J ends lost 3 bases and 5 bases, in that order; junction bases with no gene match: 5. DNA for the CDR3: TGTGCCTGGAGCGGACAGGGAGGGTATGGCTACACCTTC. Translation: CAWSGQGGYGYTF.

This chain uses TRBV7-2 with TRBJ2-3; D remains ambiguous. Germline loops: CDR1 SGHTA, CDR2 FQGNSA. This CDR3 is 13 amino acids long. V was trimmed by 1 base and J by 2 bases, leaving 4 bases between them. CDR3 DNA sequence: TGTGCCAGCAGCTTAGAACACACAGATACGCAGTATTTT. Encoded protein: CASSLEHTDTQYF.

This clone was observed a handful of times. The chain combines TRBV27 with TRBJ1-6; 7 bases are a match to TRBD1. The J segment lost 7 bases and the V segment lost 5 bases, leaving 5 bases of the junction unmatched. The CDR3 sequence is 14 residues long. The germline gives CDR1 MNHEY, CDR2 SMNVEV (reference sequence). The CDR3 region has the DNA TGTGCCAGCAGTATGCGGGACAGAAATTCACCCCTCCACTTT. Translating gives CASSMRDRNSPLHF.